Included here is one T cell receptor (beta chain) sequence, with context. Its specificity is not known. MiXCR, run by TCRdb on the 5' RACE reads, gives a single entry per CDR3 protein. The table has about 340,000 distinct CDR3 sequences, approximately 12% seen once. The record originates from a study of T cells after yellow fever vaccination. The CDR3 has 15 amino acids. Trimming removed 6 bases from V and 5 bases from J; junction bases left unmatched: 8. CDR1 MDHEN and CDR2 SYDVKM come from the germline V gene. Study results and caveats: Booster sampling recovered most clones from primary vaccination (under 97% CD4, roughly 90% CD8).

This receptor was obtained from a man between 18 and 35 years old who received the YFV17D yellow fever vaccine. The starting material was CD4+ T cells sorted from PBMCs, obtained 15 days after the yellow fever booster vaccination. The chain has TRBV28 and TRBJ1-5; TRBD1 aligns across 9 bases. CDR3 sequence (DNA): TGTGCCAGCAGCACCCTACAGGGGGCCGATCAGCCCCAGCATTTT. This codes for CASSTLQGADQPQHF.